These 21 T cell receptor beta chains originate from one sample sequenced in a study of molecular identifiers for immune sequencing clone quantification. TCRdb re-derived calls from the PCR reads in MiXCR, one entry per CDR3 protein. Of tens of thousands of distinct CDR3 sequences in the sample, roughly 23% were seen once. The sample taken for sequencing was naive CD8+ T cells from blood, with Jurkat cell RNA spiked in. Subset described: FACS-sorted CD8+CD4-CCR7+CD45RA+ naive T cells. Receptors originate from a human donor in good health. Some libraries in this study had Jurkat cell RNA spiked in.

The genes are TRBV20-1 and TRBJ2-7; 11 bases map to TRBD2. The CDR3 is 14 amino acids. Trimming at V came to 2 bases and at J to 0 bases, leaving 0 bases not matched to a gene. Germline CDR1 DFQATT, CDR2 SNEGSKA (reference sequence). The CDR3 coding sequence is TGCAGTGCTAGAACTAGCGGGAGCTCCTACGAGCAGTACTTC. As protein: CSARTSGSSYEQYF.

The table lists this clonotype with a few counts. This may come from a read error, since a much larger clone is one base off. No conserved phenylalanine or tryptophan is present at the end of the CDR3, so a read error is the likely explanation. The gene calls are TRBV29-1 and TRBJ2-5; TRBD1 aligns across 11 bases. The CDR3 has 14 residues. Germline-derived CDR1 and CDR2 are SQVTM and ANQGSEA. Trimming at V came to 2 bases and at J to 5 bases, leaving 4 bases not matched to a gene. This CDR3 reads CSVEWTGGLETQYL. Here the CDR3 DNA reads TGCAGCGTTGAATGGACAGGGGGCCTGGAGACCCAGTACCTC.

This clonotype came up a few times. The V and J genes are TRBV7-9 and TRBJ2-5, with TRBD2 matching 12 bases. This CDR3 region has 17 residues. CDR1 is SEHNR and CDR2 is FQNEAQ in the germline V gene (reference sequence). V shed 5 bases and J 5 bases; nucleotides not matched to a gene: 12. This chain's CDR3 is CASSAPGLAGFGETQYF. For the CDR3, the DNA is TGTGCCAGCAGCGCCCCGGGACTAGCGGGTTTCGGGGAGACCCAGTACTTC.

This clonotype was detected many times. This chain uses TRBV19 with TRBJ1-5; tentatively, D is TRBD1 (5 bases). Looked up from germline, CDR1 is LNHDA and CDR2 is SQIVND (reference sequence). V was trimmed by 7 bases and J by 9 bases, leaving 22 bases between them. The CDR3 runs 15 residues. DNA for the CDR3: TGTGCCAGTAAGGGGACTCATTATTCTCAGGGGCCCCAGCATTTT. It is translated as CASKGTHYSQGPQHF. The full variable domain, its missing parts supplied by reference TRBV19 and TRBJ1-5, is DGGITQSPKYLFRKEGQNVTLSCEQNLNHDAMYWYRQDPGQGLRLIYYSQIVNDFQKGDIAEGYSVSREKKESFPLTVTSAQKNPTAFYLCASKGTHYSQGPQHFGDGTRLSIL.

Only a few counts were recorded for this clonotype. The CDR3 DNA is TGTGCCAGCGACGCCCCTGGGGGGGAGAACACCGGGGAGCTGTTTTTT. Its translation is CASDAPGGENTGELFF. This sequence joins TRBV12-3 or TRBV12-4 and TRBJ2-2; 7 nucleotides match TRBD2. J lost 1 base, V lost 8 bases, and 10 bases had no gene match. The CDR3 spans 16 residues.

The chain links TRBV4-3 to TRBJ1-1; no reliable D call. Trimming cost V 2 bases and J 2 bases, with 12 bases left between them. CDR3 length: 15 amino acids. Germline-derived CDR1 and CDR2 are LGHNA and YSLEER. CDR3 in amino acids: CASSQKRGINTEAFF. Written as DNA, the CDR3 is TGCGCCAGCAGCCAAAAACGCGGGATTAACACTGAAGCTTTCTTT.

This clonotype was seen repeatedly, ten times or more. The genes are TRBV28 and TRBJ2-7, with 8 bases matching TRBD2. The CDR3 sequence is 15 residues long. The V gene's germline CDR1 is MDHEN and CDR2 SYDVKM. Trimming at V came to 6 bases and at J to 6 bases, leaving 13 bases not matched to a gene. CDR3 protein: CASSTLGTSPSEQYF. For the CDR3, the DNA is TGTGCCAGCAGCACACTTGGGACTAGTCCATCCGAGCAGTACTTC. The full variable domain, rest sourced from reference TRBV28 and TRBJ2-7, is DVKVTQSSRYLVKRTGEKVFLECVQDMDHENMFWYRQDPGLGLRLIYFSYDVKMKEKGDIPEGYSVSREKKERFSLILESASTNQTSMYLCASSTLGTSPSEQYFGPGTRLTVT.

This clonotype was recorded at least ten times. The chain carries TRBV7-2 and TRBJ2-1, with TRBD2 as a possible D gene (5 bases). The CDR3 loop spans 13 amino acids. V dropped 5 bases and J dropped 0 bases, with 5 bases sitting between them. Germline-derived CDR1 and CDR2 are SGHTA and FQGNSA. The CDR3 bases are TGTGCCAGCAGCGGGAGCTCCTACAATGAGCAGTTCTTC. Protein sequence: CASSGSSYNEQFF.

In the case of this clonotype: It may be a read error: a sequence one base away is much more abundant. CDR3 in amino acids: CTSSSPLQNTEAFF. In DNA form, the CDR3 reads TGTACCAGCAGTTCTCCACTTCAGAACACTGAAGCTTTCTTT. The chain joins TRBV2 to TRBJ1-1, with D uncertain. Germline V CDR1 and CDR2: SNHLY, FYNNEI. The CDR3 covers 14 residues.

This clonotype was counted many times. This chain connects TRBV5-1 to TRBJ2-2, with unresolved D. Germline V gene data show CDR1 as SGHRS and CDR2 as YFSETQ. Deletions cut 2 bases from V and 1 base from J, with 9 bases between. This CDR3 is built from 15 residues. DNA for the CDR3: TGCGCCAGCAGCTTTTTTCAGGAGAACACCGGGGAGCTGTTTTTT. Translated: CASSFFQENTGELFF.

This clonotype was detected many times. The chain couples TRBV27 to TRBJ2-7; the D gene is possibly TRBD1 (5 bases). From germline, CDR1 is MNHEY and CDR2 SMNVEV (reference sequence). V was pared by 0 bases and J by 5 bases, with 14 bases between. The CDR3 is 15 amino acids. The CDR3 sequence: CASSLSGGMGHEQYF. The CDR3, as DNA: TGTGCCAGCAGTTTATCGGGCGGCATGGGGCACGAGCAGTACTTC.

This clonotype was observed many times. The CDR3 DNA reads as TGCGCCAGCAGCTTGAACTGGGCGCAAGTTGACGGAGAAGCTTTCTTT. It translates to CASSLNWAQVDGEAFF. The V and J genes are TRBV5-1 and TRBJ1-1; D is unclear. V shed 1 base and J shed 8 bases, with 21 bases lying between them. CDR1 and CDR2 from the germline V gene are SGHRS and YFSETQ. The CDR3 totals 16 residues.

Notes on this clonotype: This is likely a read error, given that the CDR3 carries no conserved phenylalanine or tryptophan at its end. The DNA of the CDR3 is TGTGCCAGTAGTATGGGGACAAGGGCCAGCAATCAGCCCCAGCATCTT. Its translation is CASSMGTRASNQPQHL. This rearrangement joins TRBV19 to TRBJ1-5, with TRBD1 as a possible D gene (6 bases). The V end was cut by 3 bases, the J end by 1 base, with 13 bases between. This CDR3 spans 16 amino acids. CDR1 and CDR2 from the germline V gene are LNHDA and SQIVND (reference sequence).

This clonotype has ten or more counts. V is TRBV30 and J is TRBJ2-1; D is uncertain. Germline CDR1 and CDR2: GTSNPN and SVGIG (reference sequence). Trimming stripped 3 bases from V and 0 bases from J, with 6 bases between. The CDR3 extends over 13 amino acids. The DNA for the CDR3 is TGTGCCTGGAGCCCTAGCTCCTACAATGAGCAGTTCTTC. This encodes CAWSPSSYNEQFF.

This chain joins TRBV30 and TRBJ2-7, with 11 bases matching TRBD1. The CDR3 runs to 12 residues. Trimming removed 7 bases from V and 2 bases from J; junction bases left unmatched: 1. Germline CDR1 and CDR2: GTSNPN and SVGIG (reference sequence). The CDR3 region is CALDRGPYEQYF. The CDR3 DNA reads as TGTGCCTTGGACAGGGGGCCCTACGAGCAGTACTTC.

On this clonotype itself: A much more abundant neighbour one base away suggests this may be a read error. J is TRBJ2-3 and V is TRBV27, with D possibly TRBD1 on 6 matching bases. Germline V lookup: CDR1 MNHEY, CDR2 SMNVEV (reference sequence). CDR3 length: 14 amino acids. The CDR3 nucleotides read TGTGGCAGCAGTTTAGGGACACTCACAGATACGCAGTATTTT. This encodes CGSSLGTLTDTQYF.

J is TRBJ2-1 and V is TRBV4-3; tentatively, D is TRBD2 (5 bases). Germline values: CDR1 LGHNA, CDR2 YSLEER. CDR3 length: 16 amino acids. V was trimmed by 1 base and J by 0 bases, leaving 10 bases between them. This chain's CDR3 is CASSQAASNSYNEQFF. In DNA form, the CDR3 reads TGCGCCAGCAGCCAAGCCGCTAGCAACTCCTACAATGAGCAGTTCTTC.

This clonotype was recorded a few times. The J gene is TRBJ2-7, the V gene TRBV6-6; D remains unclear. The germline V gene has CDR1 MNHNY and CDR2 SVGAGI (reference sequence). Trimming stripped 6 bases from V and 5 bases from J, with 14 bases between. The CDR3 is 13 residues long. The CDR3 region has the DNA TGTGCCAGCAGAAACAATCAGATCCACGAGCAGTACTTC. This translates into CASRNNQIHEQYF.

This clonotype occurred many times. V gene TRBV4-3 combines with J gene TRBJ1-4; D might be TRBD1 (6 bases). Germline lookup yields CDR1 LGHNA and CDR2 YSLEER. V was cut by 6 bases and J by 4 bases, with 15 bases left in between. The CDR3 covers 15 residues. CDR3 amino acids: CASRPTGLVNEKLFF. CDR3 nucleotide sequence: TGCGCCAGCAGGCCCACAGGGCTGGTTAATGAAAAACTGTTTTTT.

This clonotype has a count of ten or more. The chain recombines TRBV25-1 with TRBJ2-5; TRBD1 matches 7 bases. The CDR3 covers 15 residues. The V and J ends lost 1 base and 4 bases, in that order; junction bases with no gene match: 6. Germline V CDR1 and CDR2: MGHDK, SYGVNS. The CDR3 protein is CASSELRNRGETQYF. CDR3 coding DNA: TGTGCCAGCAGTGAATTGCGGAACAGGGGAGAGACCCAGTACTTC.

This chain joins TRBV9 and TRBJ2-7, with 10 bases that match TRBD2. Losses at the gene ends were 4 bases for V and 4 bases for J; bases not matched to a gene: 8. CDR1 and CDR2 (germline): SGDLS, YYNGEE. This CDR3 has 15 residues. CDR3 DNA sequence: TGTGCCAGCAGCTCTACTAGCGGGATAGAATACGAGCAGTACTTC. Translation gives CASSSTSGIEYEQYF.